The clone carrying this T cell receptor beta chain was detected only a few times. Compared with germline, one end of the junction differs, possibly owing to a read error. This entry belongs to a study of T cells in Graves' hyperthyroidism and ophthalmopathy. The CDR3 spans 13 residues. The TCR beta CDR3 regions underwent amplification using RNA transcripts as the source. The TCR CDR3 first-round RT-PCR relied on the HTBI primer set. TCRdb redid the calling of the multiplex PCR reads with MiXCR, one entry per CDR3 protein. The data show a few hundred thousand distinct CDR3 sequences, 20% to 25% seen once.

The clonotype comes from a woman in her 70s with Graves' ophthalmopathy. Sequenced input: blood. V gene TRBV12-3 or TRBV12-4 combines with J gene TRBJ1-1; D perhaps matches TRBD1 (5 bases). The CDR3 region has the DNA TGTACCAGCAGTTCTCTGGGGCAAACTGAAGCTTTCTTT. It encodes CTSSSLGQTEAFF.